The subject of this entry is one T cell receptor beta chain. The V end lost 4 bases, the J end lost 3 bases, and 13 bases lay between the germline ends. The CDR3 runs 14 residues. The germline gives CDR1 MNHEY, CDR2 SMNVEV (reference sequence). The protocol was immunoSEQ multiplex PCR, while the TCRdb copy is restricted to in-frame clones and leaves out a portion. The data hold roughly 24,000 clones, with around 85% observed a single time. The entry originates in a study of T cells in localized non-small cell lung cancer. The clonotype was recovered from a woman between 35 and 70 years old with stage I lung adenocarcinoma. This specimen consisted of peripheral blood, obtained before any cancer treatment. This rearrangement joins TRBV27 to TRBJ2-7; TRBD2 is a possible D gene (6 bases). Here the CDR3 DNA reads TGTGCCAGCAGTTCCAGCGGGTCCTACTACGAGCAGTACTTC. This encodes CASSSSGSYYEQYF.